This TCR beta chain comes out of a study of cytomegalovirus exposure and HLA in healthy donors. Study-wide context: An analysis done earlier identified approximately 120 million unique TCR beta sequences from 190 million or so T cells. Genotyping of 400 or so donors showed that roughly 80% belonged to the Caucasian-associated ancestry cluster. Study outcomes and limitations: Across donors, presence/absence analyses took sequencing depth to be roughly uniform.

The PCR had 60 Vbeta and 13 Jbeta primers. TCRdb's table, derived via immunoSEQ multiplex PCR, lists solely in-frame clones and lacks some. Of some 150,000 clones in the sample, roughly 80% were seen once. Likely unrecorded immune exposures existed in these nominally healthy donors. The V gene lost 2 bases and the J gene lost 5 bases, with 15 bases spanning the gap. Germline CDR1 MDHEN, CDR2 SYDVKM. This CDR3 comprises 15 residues. Details on this clone: Its target is not known.

The receptor was derived from a woman between 45 and 65 years old in good health and CMV-seronegative. The sequenced material came from PBMCs. The chain uses TRBV28 and TRBJ1-2, with a possible D match to TRBD1 (6 bases). CDR3 sequence: CASSLLSGQNYGYTF. Here the CDR3 DNA reads TGTGCCAGCAGTTTACTGTCCGGACAGAATTATGGCTACACCTTC.